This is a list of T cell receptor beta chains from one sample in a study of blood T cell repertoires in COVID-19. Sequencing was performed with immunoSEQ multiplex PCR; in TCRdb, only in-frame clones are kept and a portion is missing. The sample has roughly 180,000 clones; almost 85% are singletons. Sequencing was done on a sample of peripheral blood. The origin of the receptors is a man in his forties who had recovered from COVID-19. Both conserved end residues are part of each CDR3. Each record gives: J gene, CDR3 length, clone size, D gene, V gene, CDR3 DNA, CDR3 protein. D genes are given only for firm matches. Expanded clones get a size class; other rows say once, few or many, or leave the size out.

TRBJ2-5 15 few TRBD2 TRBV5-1 TGCGCCAGCAAAGAAGCGGGATACCTCCAAGAGACCCAGTACTTC CASKEAGYLQETQYF
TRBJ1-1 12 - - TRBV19 TGTGCCAGTAGAGAGGGATCCCGAGGAGCTTTCTTT CASREGSRGAFF
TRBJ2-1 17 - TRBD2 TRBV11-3 TGTGCCAGCAGCTTAGCGGATTTGGCAAGCGGGGGGGGTGAGCAGTTCTTC CASSLADLASGGGEQFF
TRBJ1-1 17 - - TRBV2 TGTGCCAGCAGTGAAGGGTCGGGAAGGGCCATGAACACTGAAGCTTTCTTT CASSEGSGRAMNTEAFF
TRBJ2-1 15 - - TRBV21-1 TGTGCCAGCAGCAGAGGGCTAGCGGTCTACAATGAGCAGTTCTTC CASSRGLAVYNEQFF
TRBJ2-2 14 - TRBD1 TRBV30 TGTGCCTGGGAAACAGGGGTGTCCACCGGGGAGCTGTTTTTT CAWETGVSTGELFF
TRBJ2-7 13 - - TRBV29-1 TGCAGCGTGAGGGGAGGTCAGTCCTACGAGCAGTACTTC CSVRGGQSYEQYF
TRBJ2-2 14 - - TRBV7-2 TGTGCCAGCAGCTTACGTGACTTTACCGGGGAGCTGTTTTTT CASSLRDFTGELFF
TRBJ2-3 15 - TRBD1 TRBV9 TGTGCCAGCAGCGTACGGACAGGGTTTTACGATACGCAGTATTTT CASSVRTGFYDTQYF
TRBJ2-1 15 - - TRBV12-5 TGTGCTAGTGGTTTGCCTCGGACATATTACAATGAGCAGTTCTTC CASGLPRTYYNEQFF
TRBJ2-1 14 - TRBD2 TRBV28 TGTGCCAGCAGTGAGCGGGAGGGCCGGAATGAGCAGTTCTTC CASSEREGRNEQFF
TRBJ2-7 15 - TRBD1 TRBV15 TGTGCCACCAGCTTAGCTAGACAGGGCGACCACGAGCAGTACTTC CATSLARQGDHEQYF
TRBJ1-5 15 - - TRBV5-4 TGTGCCAGCAGCTTGGCCGAGACGGGAAACCAGCCCCAGCATTTT CASSLAETGNQPQHF
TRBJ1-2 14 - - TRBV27 TGTGCCAGCAAAAAAAACAGGCGAGAAGGGGGCTACACCTTC CASKKNRREGGYTF
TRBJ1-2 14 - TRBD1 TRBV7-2 TGTGCCAGCAGCCGGGACAGGGCTGACTATGGCTACACCTTC CASSRDRADYGYTF
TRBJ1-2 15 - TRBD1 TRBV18 TGTGCCAGCTCACCACCGGGGACAGGGGGCTATGGCTACACCTTC CASSPPGTGGYGYTF
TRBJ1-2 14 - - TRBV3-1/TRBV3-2 TGTGCCAGCAGCCAAAACAGGTTTCTCTATGGCTACACCTTC CASSQNRFLYGYTF
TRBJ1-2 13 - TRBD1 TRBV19 TGTGCCACCCTGGACAGGTGGTCCTATGGCTACACCTTC CATLDRWSYGYTF
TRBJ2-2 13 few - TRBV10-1 TGCGCCAGCGTGGACAGCTATCACGGGGAGCTGTTTTTT CASVDSYHGELFF
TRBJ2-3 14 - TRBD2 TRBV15 TGTGCCACCAGCAGAGCGGGAGGGCCAGGAATACAGTATTTT CATSRAGGPGIQYF
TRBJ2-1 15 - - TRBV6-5 TGTGCCAGCAGTTATCTCGGGGGTTACCACAATGAGCAGTTCTTC CASSYLGGYHNEQFF
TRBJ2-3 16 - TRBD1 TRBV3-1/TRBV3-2 TGTGCCAGCAGCCAGAAGGGACAGGGGGCCACAGATACGCAGTATTTT CASSQKGQGATDTQYF
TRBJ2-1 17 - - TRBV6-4 TGTGCCAGCAGTGACCCAAACCCGACAAGCTCCTACAATGAGCAGTTCTTC CASSDPNPTSSYNEQFF
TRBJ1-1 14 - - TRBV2 TGTGCCAGCAGTGAAACGGGTCGAGGCACTGAAGCTTTCTTT CASSETGRGTEAFF
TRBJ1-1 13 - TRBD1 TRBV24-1 TGTGCCACACAGGGGACGGAAAACACTGAAGCTTTCTTT CATQGTENTEAFF
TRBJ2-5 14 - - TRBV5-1 TGCGCCAGCGGGCGAGGGGGACATAAAGAGACCCAGTACTTC CASGRGGHKETQYF
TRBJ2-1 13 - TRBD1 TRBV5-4 TGTGCCAGCAGCTTCCGAGGGGGCGATGAGCAGTTCTTC CASSFRGGDEQFF
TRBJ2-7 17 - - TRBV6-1 TGTGCCAGCAGTGAACCAGGTAGGGGCGTGGGCTCCTACGAGCAGTACTTC CASSEPGRGVGSYEQYF
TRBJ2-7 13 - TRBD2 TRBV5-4 TGTGCCAGCAGCTTGGCGGGAGGTAGCGAGCAGTACTTC CASSLAGGSEQYF
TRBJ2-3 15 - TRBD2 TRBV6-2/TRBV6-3 TGTGCCAGCAGTTCCGGGACTAGCGGGAGAGATACGCAGTATTTT CASSSGTSGRDTQYF
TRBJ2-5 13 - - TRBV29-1 TGCAGCGTTGGCGTTAGCGGACAAGAGACCCAGTACTTC CSVGVSGQETQYF
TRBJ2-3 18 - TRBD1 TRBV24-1 TGTGCCACCAGTGATTCGGTCCCGGGACAGGCGCAATTAGATACGCAGTATTTT CATSDSVPGQAQLDTQYF
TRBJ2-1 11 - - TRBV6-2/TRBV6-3 TGTGCCAGCAGTCGGTTCAATGAGCAGTTCTTC CASSRFNEQFF
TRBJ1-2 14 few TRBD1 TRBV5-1 TGCGCCAGCAGCTTGGGACAGGGAGCCTATGGCTACACCTTC CASSLGQGAYGYTF
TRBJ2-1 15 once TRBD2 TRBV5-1 TGCGCCAGCAGCGGATCCGGGACTAGCGACAATGAGCAGTTCTTC CASSGSGTSDNEQFF
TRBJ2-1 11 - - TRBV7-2 TGTGCCAGCAGCTTAGCCCTTGAGCAGTTCTTC CASSLALEQFF
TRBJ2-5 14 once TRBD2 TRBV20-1 TGCAGTGCTAGTATTAGCGGGGTCCAAGAGACCCAATACTTC CSASISGVQETQYF
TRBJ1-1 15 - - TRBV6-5 TGTGCCAGCAGCCGAACCGACAAATCGTACACTGAAGCTTTCTTT CASSRTDKSYTEAFF
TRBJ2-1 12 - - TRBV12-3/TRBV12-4 TGTGCCAGCAACCAAGGGGCAAATGAGCAGTTCTTC CASNQGANEQFF
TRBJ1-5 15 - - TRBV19 TGTGCCACTCTCGAAGGGGGTAGTGGCAATCAGCCCCAGCATTTT CATLEGGSGNQPQHF
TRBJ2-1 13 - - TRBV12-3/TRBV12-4 TGTGCCAGCAACGAACTAGCCGGGGGTGAGCAGTTCTTC CASNELAGGEQFF
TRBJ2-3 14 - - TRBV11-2 TGTGCCAGCAGCTTATTAGGGGGGGATGATACGCAGTATTTT CASSLLGGDDTQYF
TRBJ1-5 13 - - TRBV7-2 TGTGCCAGCAGCCCCGAACGGGGTCAGCCCCAGCATTTT CASSPERGQPQHF
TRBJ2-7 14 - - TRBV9 TGTGCCAGCAGCGGAGGAGTCATCTCCTACGAGCAGTACTTC CASSGGVISYEQYF
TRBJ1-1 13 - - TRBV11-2 TGTGCCAGCAGCGCAGACAGGAACACTGAAGCTTTCTTT CASSADRNTEAFF
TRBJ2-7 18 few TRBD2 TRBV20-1 TGCAGTGCTAGTCTGACTAGCGGGGCCGGTTCCGGGGCCTACGAGCAGTACTTC CSASLTSGAGSGAYEQYF
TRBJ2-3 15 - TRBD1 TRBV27 TGTGCCAGCAGTCACGGGACAGTTAGCACAGATACGCAGTATTTT CASSHGTVSTDTQYF
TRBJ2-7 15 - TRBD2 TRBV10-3 TGTGCCATCAGCGACGGGGGGGCCCTATTCCCCGAGCAGTACTTC CAISDGGALFPEQYF
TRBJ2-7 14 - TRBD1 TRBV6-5 TGTGCCACCACCCGGGACAGGGGCACCTACGAGCAGTACTTC CATTRDRGTYEQYF
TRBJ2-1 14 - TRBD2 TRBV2 TGTGCCAGCGACTTCGGACTAGCGGGTTTTGAGCAGTTCTTC CASDFGLAGFEQFF
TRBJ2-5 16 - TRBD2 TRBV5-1 TGCGCCAGCAGCTTGGGGCTAGCGGCGTACCAAGAGACCCAGTACTTC CASSLGLAAYQETQYF
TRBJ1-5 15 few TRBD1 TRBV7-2 TGTGCCAGCAGCAGGGACAGGGAGAACAATCAGCCCCAGCATTTT CASSRDRENNQPQHF